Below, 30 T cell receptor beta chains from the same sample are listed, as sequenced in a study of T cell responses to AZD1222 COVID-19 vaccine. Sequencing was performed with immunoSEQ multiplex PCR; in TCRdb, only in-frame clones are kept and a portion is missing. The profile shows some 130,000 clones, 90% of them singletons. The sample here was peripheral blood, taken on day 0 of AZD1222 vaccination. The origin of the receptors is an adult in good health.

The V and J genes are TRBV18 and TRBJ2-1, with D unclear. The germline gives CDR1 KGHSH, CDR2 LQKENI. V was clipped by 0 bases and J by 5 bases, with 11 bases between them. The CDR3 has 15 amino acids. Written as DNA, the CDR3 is TGTGCCAGCTCACCACCTGGTAGGCAGAACAATGAGCAGTTCTTC. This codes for CASSPPGRQNNEQFF.

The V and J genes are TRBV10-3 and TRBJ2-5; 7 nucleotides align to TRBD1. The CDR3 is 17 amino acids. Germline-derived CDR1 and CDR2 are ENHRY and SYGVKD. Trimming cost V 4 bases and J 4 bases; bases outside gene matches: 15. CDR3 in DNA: TGTGCCATCAGTGCCGGACAGGATAAGGTGGGGAGAGAGACCCAGTACTTC. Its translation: CAISAGQDKVGRETQYF.

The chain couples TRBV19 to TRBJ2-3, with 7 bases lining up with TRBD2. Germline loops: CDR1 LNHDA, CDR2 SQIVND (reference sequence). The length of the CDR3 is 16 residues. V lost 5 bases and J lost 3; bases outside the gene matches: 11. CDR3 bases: TGTGCCAGTAGTTCGATAGGCGGGCGGGGGACAGATACGCAGTATTTT. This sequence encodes CASSSIGGRGTDTQYF.

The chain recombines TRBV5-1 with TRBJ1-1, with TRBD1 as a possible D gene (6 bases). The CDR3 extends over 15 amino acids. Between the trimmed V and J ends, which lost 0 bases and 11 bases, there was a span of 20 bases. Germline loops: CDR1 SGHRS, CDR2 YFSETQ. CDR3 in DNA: TGCGCCAGCAGCTTGGTGACGGGGGCGTCGGGTTGGGCTTTCTTT. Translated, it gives CASSLVTGASGWAFF. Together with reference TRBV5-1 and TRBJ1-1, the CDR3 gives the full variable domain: KAGVTQTPRYLIKTRGQQVTLSCSPISGHRSVSWYQQTPGQGLQFLFEYFSETQRNKGNFPGRFSGRQFSNSRSEMNVSTLELGDSALYLCASSLVTGASGWAFFGQGTRLTVV.

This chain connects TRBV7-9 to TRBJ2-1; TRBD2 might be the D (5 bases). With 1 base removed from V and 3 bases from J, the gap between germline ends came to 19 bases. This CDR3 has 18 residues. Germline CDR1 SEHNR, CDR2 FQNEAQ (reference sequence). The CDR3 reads CASSLEIYSGTLYNEQFF. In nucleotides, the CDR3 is TGTGCCAGCAGCTTAGAGATATATTCGGGAACCCTCTACAATGAGCAGTTCTTC.

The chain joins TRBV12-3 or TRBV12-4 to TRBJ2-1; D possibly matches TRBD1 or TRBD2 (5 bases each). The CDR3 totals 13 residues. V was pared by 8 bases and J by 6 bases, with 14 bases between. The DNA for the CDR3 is TGTGCCAGCGCCATAGGGACCATCAATGAGCAGTTCTTC. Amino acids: CASAIGTINEQFF.

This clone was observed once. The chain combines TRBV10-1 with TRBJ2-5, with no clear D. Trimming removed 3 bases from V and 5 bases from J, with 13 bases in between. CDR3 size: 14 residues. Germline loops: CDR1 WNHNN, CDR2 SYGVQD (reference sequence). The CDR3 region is CASSESGARETQYF. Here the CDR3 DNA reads TGCGCCAGCAGTGAATCCGGCGCCCGGGAGACCCAGTACTTC.

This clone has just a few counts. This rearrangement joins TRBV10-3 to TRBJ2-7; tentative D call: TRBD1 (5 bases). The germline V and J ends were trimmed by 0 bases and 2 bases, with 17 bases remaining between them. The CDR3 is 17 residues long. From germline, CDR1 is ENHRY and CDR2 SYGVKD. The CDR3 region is CAISESMGKGPAYEQYF. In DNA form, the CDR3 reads TGTGCCATCAGTGAGTCGATGGGAAAGGGGCCGGCCTACGAGCAGTACTTC.

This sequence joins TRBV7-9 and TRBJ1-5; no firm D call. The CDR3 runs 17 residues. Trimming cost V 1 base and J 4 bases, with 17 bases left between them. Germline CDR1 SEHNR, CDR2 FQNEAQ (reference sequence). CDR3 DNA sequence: TGTGCCAGCAGCTTAGAAGCAGCCGCCGTCGATAATCAGCCCCAGCATTTT. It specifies CASSLEAAAVDNQPQHF.

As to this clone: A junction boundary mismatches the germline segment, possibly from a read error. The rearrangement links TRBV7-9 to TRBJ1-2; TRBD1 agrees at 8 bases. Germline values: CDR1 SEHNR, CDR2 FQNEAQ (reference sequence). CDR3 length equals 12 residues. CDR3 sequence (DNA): TGTGCCAGCAGCTTAGGGTCGACAGGGGCCTTATTC. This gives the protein CASSLGSTGALF.

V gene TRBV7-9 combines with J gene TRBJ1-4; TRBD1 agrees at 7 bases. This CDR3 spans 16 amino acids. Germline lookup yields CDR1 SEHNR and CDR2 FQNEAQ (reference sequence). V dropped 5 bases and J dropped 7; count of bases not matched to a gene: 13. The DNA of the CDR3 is TGTGCCAGCAGCCCCAGTAGGGGCAGGGGGGCTGAAAAACTGTTTTTT. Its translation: CASSPSRGRGAEKLFF.

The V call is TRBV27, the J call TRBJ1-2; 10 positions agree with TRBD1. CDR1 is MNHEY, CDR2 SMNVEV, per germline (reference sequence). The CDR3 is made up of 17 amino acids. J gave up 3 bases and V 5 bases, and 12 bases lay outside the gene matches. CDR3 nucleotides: TGTGCCAGCAGTATCGGACAGGGGGGTAGTAAGGACTATGGCTACACCTTC. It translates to CASSIGQGGSKDYGYTF.

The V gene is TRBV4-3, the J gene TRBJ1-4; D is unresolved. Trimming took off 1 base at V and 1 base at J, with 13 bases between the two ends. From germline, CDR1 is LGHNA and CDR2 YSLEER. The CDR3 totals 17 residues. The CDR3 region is CASSQGPVGRTNEKLFF. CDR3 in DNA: TGCGCCAGCAGCCAAGGGCCCGTAGGTCGAACTAATGAAAAACTGTTTTTT.

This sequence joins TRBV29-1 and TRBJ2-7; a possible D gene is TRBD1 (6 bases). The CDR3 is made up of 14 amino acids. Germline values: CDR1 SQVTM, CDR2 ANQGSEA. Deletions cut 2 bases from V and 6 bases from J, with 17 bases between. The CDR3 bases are TGCAGCGTTGAAAGGGGGTCGACAGGTGGCGAGCAGTACTTC. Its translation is CSVERGSTGGEQYF.

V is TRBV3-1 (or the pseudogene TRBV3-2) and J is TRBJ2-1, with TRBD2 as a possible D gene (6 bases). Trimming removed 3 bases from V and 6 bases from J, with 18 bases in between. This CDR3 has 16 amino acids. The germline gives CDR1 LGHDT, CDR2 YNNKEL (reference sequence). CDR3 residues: CASSQAGTPLANEQFF. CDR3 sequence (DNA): TGTGCCAGCAGCCAGGCCGGGACTCCCTTAGCCAATGAGCAGTTCTTC.

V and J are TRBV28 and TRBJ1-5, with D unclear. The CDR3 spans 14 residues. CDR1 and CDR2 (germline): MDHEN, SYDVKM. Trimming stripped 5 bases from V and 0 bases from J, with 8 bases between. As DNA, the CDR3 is TGTGCCAGCAGTCCAGTCTTTAGCAATCAGCCCCAGCATTTT. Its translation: CASSPVFSNQPQHF.

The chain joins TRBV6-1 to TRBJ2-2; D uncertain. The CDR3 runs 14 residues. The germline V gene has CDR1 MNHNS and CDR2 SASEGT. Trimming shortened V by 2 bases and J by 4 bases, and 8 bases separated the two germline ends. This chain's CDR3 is CASSEQQTTGELFF. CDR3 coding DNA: TGTGCCAGCAGTGAACAACAGACCACCGGGGAGCTGTTTTTT.

The DNA of the CDR3 is TGTGCCAGCAGTCTTCGACTTCTCACCGGGGAGCTGTTTTTT. It specifies CASSLRLLTGELFF. V is TRBV27 and J is TRBJ2-2; D remains ambiguous. Germline V lookup: CDR1 MNHEY, CDR2 SMNVEV (reference sequence). The V gene lost 5 bases and the J gene lost 4 bases, with 11 bases spanning the gap. CDR3 length equals 14 residues.

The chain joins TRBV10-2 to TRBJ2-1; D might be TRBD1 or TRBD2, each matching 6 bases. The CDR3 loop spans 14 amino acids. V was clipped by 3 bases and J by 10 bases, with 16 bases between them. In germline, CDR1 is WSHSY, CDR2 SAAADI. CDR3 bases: TGCGCCAGCAGTGATGTCGGGGGCCGGGGAGAGCAGTTCTTC. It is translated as CASSDVGGRGEQFF.

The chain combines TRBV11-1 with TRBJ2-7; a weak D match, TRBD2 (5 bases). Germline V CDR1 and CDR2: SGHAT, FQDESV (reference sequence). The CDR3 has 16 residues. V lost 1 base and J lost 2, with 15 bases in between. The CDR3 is CASSLGAAGVTYEQYF. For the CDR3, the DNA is TGTGCCAGCAGCTTAGGAGCTGCCGGGGTGACCTACGAGCAGTACTTC.

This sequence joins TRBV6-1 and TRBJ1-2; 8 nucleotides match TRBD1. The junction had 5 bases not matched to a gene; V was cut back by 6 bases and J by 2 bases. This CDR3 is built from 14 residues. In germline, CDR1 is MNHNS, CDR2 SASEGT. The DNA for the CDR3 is TGTGCCAGCAGCCCGACAGGGGCCAACTATGGCTACACCTTC. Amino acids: CASSPTGANYGYTF.

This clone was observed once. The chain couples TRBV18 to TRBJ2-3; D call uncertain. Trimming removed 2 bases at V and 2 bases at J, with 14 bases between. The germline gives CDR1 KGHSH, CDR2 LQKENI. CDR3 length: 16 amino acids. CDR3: CASSPSQGRATDTQYF. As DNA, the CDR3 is TGTGCCAGCTCACCAAGTCAAGGCAGAGCCACAGATACGCAGTATTTT.

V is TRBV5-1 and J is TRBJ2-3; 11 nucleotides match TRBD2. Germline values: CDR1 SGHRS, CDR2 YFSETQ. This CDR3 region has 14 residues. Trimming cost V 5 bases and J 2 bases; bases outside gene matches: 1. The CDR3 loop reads CASRLAGVTDTQYF. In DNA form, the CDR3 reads TGCGCCAGCAGACTAGCGGGGGTCACAGATACGCAGTATTTT.

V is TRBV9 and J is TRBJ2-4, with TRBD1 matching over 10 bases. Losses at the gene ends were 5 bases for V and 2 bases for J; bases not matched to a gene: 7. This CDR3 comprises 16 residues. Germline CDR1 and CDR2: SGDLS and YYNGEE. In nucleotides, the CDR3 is TGTGCCAGCAGTGAGGGACAGGGGTTAACCAAAAACATTCAGTACTTC. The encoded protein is CASSEGQGLTKNIQYF.

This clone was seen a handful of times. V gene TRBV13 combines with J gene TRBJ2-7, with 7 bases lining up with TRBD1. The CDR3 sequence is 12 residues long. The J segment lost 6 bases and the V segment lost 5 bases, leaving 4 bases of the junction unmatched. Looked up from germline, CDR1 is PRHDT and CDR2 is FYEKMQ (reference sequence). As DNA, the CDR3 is TGTGCCAGCAGCCCTCCAGGGGGCGAGCAGTACTTC. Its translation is CASSPPGGEQYF.

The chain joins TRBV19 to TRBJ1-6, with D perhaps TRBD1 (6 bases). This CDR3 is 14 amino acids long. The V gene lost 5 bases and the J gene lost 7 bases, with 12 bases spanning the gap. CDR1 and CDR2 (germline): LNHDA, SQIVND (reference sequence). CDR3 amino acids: CASSSQGGNSPLHF. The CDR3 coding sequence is TGTGCCAGTAGTTCACAGGGCGGGAATTCACCCCTCCACTTT.

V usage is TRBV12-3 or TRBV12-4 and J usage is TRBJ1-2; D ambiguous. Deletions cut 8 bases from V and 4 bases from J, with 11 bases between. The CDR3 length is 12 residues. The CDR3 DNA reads TGTGCCAGCCAAGCAGTCGGCTATGGCTACACCTTC. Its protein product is CASQAVGYGYTF.

The CDR3 coding sequence is TGTGCCACCAGCAGATTCGGGACAGGCCCTAATGAAAAACTGTTTTTT. It codes for CATSRFGTGPNEKLFF. This chain joins TRBV15 and TRBJ1-4, with TRBD1 matching 8 bases. There are 16 residues in the CDR3. Germline-derived CDR1 and CDR2 are LNHNV and YYDKDF (reference sequence). The ends lost 2 bases at V and 3 bases at J; junction bases unmatched: 5. The entire variable domain, with the rest obtained from reference TRBV15 and TRBJ1-4, is as follows: DAMVIQNPRYQVTQFGKPVTLSCSQTLNHNVMYWYQQKSSQAPKLLFHYYDKDFNNEADTPDNFQSRRPNTSFCFLDIRSPGLGDTAMYLCATSRFGTGPNEKLFFGSGTQLSVL.

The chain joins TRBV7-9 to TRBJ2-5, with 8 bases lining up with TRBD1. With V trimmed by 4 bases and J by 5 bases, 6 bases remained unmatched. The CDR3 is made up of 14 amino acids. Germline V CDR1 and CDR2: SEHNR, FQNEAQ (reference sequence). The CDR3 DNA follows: TGTGCCAGCAGCTCCAGGGGGCGCGAGGAGACCCAGTACTTC. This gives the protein CASSSRGREETQYF.

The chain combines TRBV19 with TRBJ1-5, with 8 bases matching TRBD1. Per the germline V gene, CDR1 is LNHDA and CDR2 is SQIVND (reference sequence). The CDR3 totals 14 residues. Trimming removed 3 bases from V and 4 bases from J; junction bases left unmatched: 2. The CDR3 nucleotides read TGTGCCAGTAGTATTGGACAGGGTAATCAGCCCCAGCATTTT. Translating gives CASSIGQGNQPQHF. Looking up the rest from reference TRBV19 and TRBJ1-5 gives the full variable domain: DGGITQSPKYLFRKEGQNVTLSCEQNLNHDAMYWYRQDPGQGLRLIYYSQIVNDFQKGDIAEGYSVSREKKESFPLTVTSAQKNPTAFYLCASSIGQGNQPQHFGDGTRLSIL.